Sequencing of this T cell receptor beta chain was carried out in a study of cytomegalovirus exposure and HLA in healthy donors (dated by TCRdb to 2017 to 2019). The study in broad terms: An earlier analysis of about 560 of the donors reported 250 to 350 Gb of sequence data and around 110 million unique TCR beta sequences obtained from some 200 million T cells. An early release that covered approximately 600 HLA-typed donors contained approximately 300 gigabases of sequencing data and some 87 million unique TCR sequences. Among the approximately 430 genotyped donors, about 83% belonged to the genetic ancestry cluster associated with self-reported Caucasian donors. The study aimed to test whether cataloging public T cell receptors could reveal signatures of past pathogen exposure. The study profiled the T cell repertoires of 666 subjects by immunosequencing and related them to cytomegalovirus serostatus. A separate validation cohort of over a hundred different subjects was used in addition to the roughly 700-subject first cohort. To predict cytomegalovirus infection status, the study brought together high-throughput TCR immunosequencing, statistical association of individual TCRs with disease status, and machine learning. In a later analysis, previously published TCR beta repertoires from several hundred donors were re-analyzed and high-resolution HLA genotyping was added so that TCR occurrence patterns could be studied. The later analysis used no new phenotypic data to find candidate immune exposures, relying instead on TCR beta sequences and their occurrence across donors. To decide whether each TCR beta V gene segment behaved as functional or pseudogenic, an earlier analysis of 587 of the donors relied on high-throughput TCR beta sequencing. Alongside the repertoire data, information on donor age, sex, ethnicity and CMV serostatus was compiled. A later genetic analysis took genome-wide SNP genotypes for 398 of the 666 donors and used that subset as a discovery cohort. All discovery cohort repertoires had been generated using a single sequencing platform. HLA typing covered class I and class II loci at four-digit resolution. Typing coverage differed by locus: A, B, C, DRB1 and DQB1 were typed in about 620-630 donors, DQA1 in approximately 520, DPA1 in 600 to 610, and DPB1 in just under 490. Four or five DR-DQ haplotypes were handled as single units for association and clustering because linkage in the cohort was strong. On average, roughly 250,000 unique TCR beta nucleotide sequences were sequenced per donor among 350 to 400 genotyped donors of the cohort, with roughly 18% of those sequences being non-productive.

As to this clone: The clone's antigen remains unknown. Base quality data are lacking; no much larger clone is found one base away.

V lost 4 bases and J lost 6 bases, and the count of bases not matched to a germline gene is 7. Spanning cysteine to valine, the CDR3 consists of 13 amino acids. Left in the record is the CDR3 DNA by itself, 39 bases read in frame from the first base. CDR1 SGHDT and CDR2 YYEEEE are derived from the germline V gene. Overall study outcomes, separate from this receptor: In both the original and validation cohorts, the classifier was reported to diagnose cytomegalovirus status with high specificity and sensitivity. The authors suggested that the approach could potentially be generalized to other disease states and immunological phenotypes. In a later analysis, HLA-associated TCR beta chains were found to be more clonally expanded and to have lower generation probabilities than equally common non-associated chains. Correlated functional status among segregating V segments might reflect linkage disequilibrium, but an unknown experimental factor could not be ruled out. Several of the top co-occurrence clusters appeared to be linked to parvovirus B19, influenza, CMV and Epstein-Barr virus, according to a later analysis. CMV serostatus was the only immune exposure information available for the cohort. According to a later analysis, TCR association rates differed among HLA loci, with DRB1 alleles showing the most associated TCRs and HLA-C alleles showing the fewest. When HLA alleles, especially DR and DQ, strongly co-occurred, attributing TCR associations to individual alleles was difficult. An association between a missense DCLRE1C variant and V-gene and J-gene trimming of TCR beta chains was found in a later genetic analysis and replicated in an independent cohort. A few of the identified cytomegalovirus-associated TCR beta chains were confirmed in vitro to be specific for cytomegalovirus antigens. The earlier analysis of some 540 of the donors excluded roughly 17 rarely observed V segments, including chromosome 9 orphons, because counts were too low. Most TCR sequences were seen in very few donors, while some public TCRs were found in many individuals. The cohort was sequenced for TCR beta chains only, and without alpha or paired-chain data the features that could be detected were limited. Because some donors lacked HLA typing at each locus, the association tests relied only on the typed subset. Presence/absence analyses assumed roughly uniform sequencing depth across donors, an assumption that may not hold. A group of highly shared sequence variants was considered likely to be a technical artifact of the sequencing pipeline. In a later analysis, some 18,000 TCR beta sequences were associated with specific HLA alleles at a false discovery rate of 0.05. Because the 87-base-pair reads could not distinguish some IMGT-functional V segments, including TRBV6-2 and TRBV6-3, those segments were excluded. Compared with the 666-donor mean, donors in an Asian-associated ancestry cluster had fewer N-insertions in productive TCRs, according to a later genetic analysis. A further reported finding was that TCR beta sequences accurately predicted the HLA-A and HLA-B alleles for most subjects in the first cohort. Most CMV-associated TCR beta chains appeared to be HLA-restricted in a later analysis, and the HLA associations seemed to be driven largely by CMV exposure. In the study, roughly 160 TCR beta chains were listed as associated with cytomegalovirus. In an earlier analysis of several hundred of the donors, most TCR beta V segments were observed in productive rearrangements about 90% or about 30% of the time, broadly matching IMGT annotations.

The library came from the immunoSEQ multiplex PCR assay. The multiplex PCR relied on a mix of 60 forward primers for TCR Vbeta segments and 13 reverse primers for TCR Jbeta segments. The CDR3 region of rearranged TCR beta genes was amplified from genomic DNA with a multiplex PCR assay. Amplified TCR beta libraries were sequenced as 87-base-pair reads on the Illumina HiSeq System. In the authors' own workflow: Across the 500 to 750 repertoires, a later analysis counted 78 million or so unique TCR beta chains, 9.5 million to 12 million of which were shared by at least two donors. Raw reads were error-corrected and collapsed into unique sequences with a nearest-neighbor algorithm that merged closely related sequences to remove PCR and sequencing errors. Alignment of CDR3 sequences to IMGT reference sequences was used to assign V, D and J gene segments. For a sequence to be retained, a match of at least six nucleotides was required to both a V gene segment and a J gene segment. Rearrangements were classified as productive when the CDR3 lacked stop codons and remained in frame with V and J, and all other rearrangements were classified as non-productive. Following IMGT convention, CDR3 was defined as the stretch from the second conserved V-encoded cysteine up to the conserved J-encoded phenylalanine. In an earlier analysis of more than 550 of the donors, sequences lacking an unambiguous match to a single V gene segment were excluded. An earlier analysis of some 500 of the donors classified V segments as functional when productive rearrangements were above 56.7% and as segregating when the standard deviation between donors was above 5%. A statistical classification framework was built for diagnosing cytomegalovirus status from the catalog of TCR beta chain sequences. V and J gene assignment, in a later analysis, came from comparing TCR nucleotide sequences with IMGT/GENE-DB human TR gene sequences. In a later analysis, CDR3 sequences and most-parsimonious VDJ recombination scenarios were assigned using the TCRdist pipeline. In a later analysis, every TCR beta chain was defined by the combination of its CDR3 amino acid sequence and its V-gene family, and reads without a unique V-gene family were dropped. As a way to deal with suspected cross-contamination and a sequencing artifact, a later analysis dropped roughly 600 nucleotide sequences that were highly shared and had low generation probability. In a later analysis, a clonal expansion index was calculated for each public chain from normalized within-repertoire ranks of inferred template counts. In a later analysis, generation probabilities were computed with a VDJ recombination model fitted to out-of-frame rearrangements, and the resulting probabilities were checked against IGoR. A later analysis scored TCR-TCR, TCR-HLA and TCR-CMV co-occurrence with hypergeometric tests, applying a repertoire-size bias correction to TCR pairs. In a later analysis, false discovery rates were estimated by permuting HLA or CMV assignments 20 times. In a later analysis, co-occurring TCRs were grouped using DBSCAN, and TCRdist sequence similarity was added for clustering within HLA-allele-positive subsets. Co-occurrence clustering excluded repertoires with fewer than 30,000 or more than 120,000 public chains, plus five with anomalous nucleotide sharing. TCRdb provides this immuneACCESS table in a form limited to in-frame rearrangements. Some clones are lacking; in checked studies, under half of them reflect an unresolved V gene, and why the rest are absent is not known. The V and J calls and clone size were taken over from that table, and D and trimming were inferred from the DNA. The sample has 150,000 or so clones on record, 70% of them singletons. The ten largest clones represent under 5.5% of the sample.

The cohort comprised 666 healthy bone marrow donors. Cohort members were all nominally healthy when sampled, although unrecorded immune exposures were likely present. The donor tested CMV seropositive and was one of the 289 seropositive cohort members. Every donor gave a peripheral blood sample, and the peripheral blood mononuclear cells from that sample were used for TCR beta sequencing. The Qiagen DNeasy Blood Extraction Kit was used to extract genomic DNA from the blood cell samples. The V gene is TRBV5-6 and the J gene is TRBJ2-7; 7 of the junction bases match TRBD1. The origin of this receptor is a man in his late teens or twenties in good health and CMV-seropositive. The sequenced material came from PBMCs. The nucleotides read TGTGCCAGCAGCCCCGGGACAGACCCCGAGCAGTACGTC. Translated, it reads CASSPGTDPEQYV.